The T cell receptor (beta chain) described here comes from a study of T-cell memory formation after mild COVID-19. Whole-study findings and limits: CM and EM subsets held most contracting CD4+ clones; EMRA held CD8+ ones.

Trimming shortened V by 5 bases and J by 8 bases, and 9 bases separated the two germline ends. CDR3 length equals 11 residues. Per germline, CDR1 SGHTA and CDR2 FQGNSA. 5'RACE primed at constant segments yielded TCR alpha and TCR beta cDNA libraries bearing sample barcodes and UMIs. Via MiXCR, TCRdb re-called the 5' RACE reads, giving one row per CDR3 protein. The profile shows approximately 54,000 distinct CDR3 sequences, around 10% of them singletons. Only one count was recorded for this clonotype. Antigen: not known. Input material: PBMCs or a T cell subset sorted from them (not recorded which). This clonotype originated in a man between 18 and 29 years old who had mild COVID-19 (a few samples of this study predate the infection). Cell type and time point are not known. The rearrangement uses TRBV7-2 and TRBJ1-2; no reliable D call. The CDR3 region is CASSTARGYTF. CDR3 coding DNA: TGTGCCAGCAGCACGGCGAGAGGCTACACCTTC.